The T cell receptor beta chain described here comes from a study of Ad26.COV2.S vaccination and SARS-CoV-2 variants. The protocol was immunoSEQ multiplex PCR, while the TCRdb copy is restricted to in-frame clones and leaves out a portion. The sample lists roughly 300,000 clones, about nine tenths seen once, with 6.4% in the top ten. Regarding treatment: roughly 18 received Ad26.COV2.S at low or high dose, single or two shots; several received placebo; per-sample allocation not given. At day 63 after the first vaccine or placebo injection, samples were drawn. The source material was peripheral blood, sampled in a trial of Ad26.COV2.S vaccine versus placebo. The sequence was collected from a person between 18 and 60 years old who received the Ad26.COV2.S COVID-19 vaccine or a placebo.

In nucleotides, the CDR3 is TGTGCCAGCAGCCTACTGACCGGACGGAGCACAGATACGCAGTATTTT. As protein: CASSLLTGRSTDTQYF. The chain links TRBV7-9 to TRBJ2-3; D unclear. Germline V gives CDR1 SEHNR, CDR2 FQNEAQ (reference sequence). Trimming took 5 bases from V and 0 from J, leaving 15 bases between them. The CDR3 loop spans 16 amino acids.